The 6 T cell receptor beta chains listed next were all sequenced from one sample in a study of technical replicates of blood from a handful of donors. Using immunoSEQ multiplex PCR, the repertoire was profiled, and TCRdb retains in-frame clones only, with some absent. The sample consists of fewer than 85,000 clones, approximately 92% of them appearing once. Sequencing used T cells isolated from PBMCs. The source of these receptors is a human donor in good health.

The genes are TRBV5-1 and TRBJ2-1; perhaps TRBD1 as D (6 bases). CDR1 and CDR2 from the germline V gene are SGHRS and YFSETQ. Deletions cut 0 bases from V and 4 bases from J, with 11 bases between. This CDR3 is built from 15 residues. Written as DNA, the CDR3 is TGCGCCAGCAGCTTGGTAGGGGGTACGTACAATGAGCAGTTCTTC. Its protein is CASSLVGGTYNEQFF.

The chain's CDR3 is CASSVAQGFGNTIYF. CDR3 bases: TGTGCCAGCAGCGTAGCCCAGGGCTTCGGAAACACCATATATTTT. The chain joins TRBV9 to TRBJ1-3, with TRBD1 as a possible D gene (5 bases). The CDR3 consists of 15 residues. Trimming removed 0 bases at V and 4 bases at J, with 11 bases between. Germline CDR1 reads SGDLS; CDR2 reads YYNGEE.

The chain has TRBV10-3 and TRBJ1-5; TRBD1 is a possible D gene (5 bases). The germline V and J ends were trimmed by 8 bases and 1 base, with 9 bases remaining between them. CDR1 is ENHRY and CDR2 is SYGVKD in the germline V gene. This CDR3 has 13 amino acids. CDR3 amino acids: CAIRGESNQPQHF. The CDR3 DNA reads as TGTGCCATCCGGGGGGAAAGCAATCAGCCCCAGCATTTT.

The chain has TRBV5-4 and TRBJ2-1, with TRBD2 matching 9 bases. Trimming at V came to 0 bases and at J to 5 bases, leaving 9 bases not matched to a gene. This CDR3 is built from 17 residues. Germline-derived CDR1 and CDR2 are SGHNT and YYREEE (reference sequence). The CDR3 sequence is CASSLAGRGRADNEQFF. CDR3 nucleotides: TGTGCCAGCAGCTTGGCCGGGCGCGGGAGGGCCGACAATGAGCAGTTCTTC.

This chain connects TRBV7-2 to TRBJ2-7, with 10 bases that match TRBD2. The CDR3 is 15 residues long. The V gene end was trimmed by 4 bases and the J gene end by 0 bases; junction bases not matched to a gene: 3. The germline CDR1 and CDR2 sequences are SGHTA and FQGNSA. CDR3 amino acids: CASSSTSGNSYEQYF. In DNA, the CDR3 is TGTGCCAGCAGCTCCACTAGCGGGAACTCCTACGAGCAGTACTTC. Looking up the rest from reference TRBV7-2 and TRBJ2-7 gives the full variable domain: GAGVSQSPSNKVTEKGKDVELRCDPISGHTALYWYRQSLGQGLEFLIYFQGNSAPDKSGLPSDRFSAERTGGSVSTLTIQRTQQEDSAVYLCASSSTSGNSYEQYFGPGTRLTVT.

This chain uses TRBV7-8 with TRBJ2-7, with D hard to call. Germline loops: CDR1 SGHVS, CDR2 FQNEAQ. The CDR3 length is 14 residues. Trimming took 5 bases from V and 5 from J, leaving 16 bases between them. CDR3 region: CASSVSLSVNEQYF. As DNA, the CDR3 is TGTGCCAGCAGCGTTAGCCTCTCGGTAAACGAGCAGTACTTC.